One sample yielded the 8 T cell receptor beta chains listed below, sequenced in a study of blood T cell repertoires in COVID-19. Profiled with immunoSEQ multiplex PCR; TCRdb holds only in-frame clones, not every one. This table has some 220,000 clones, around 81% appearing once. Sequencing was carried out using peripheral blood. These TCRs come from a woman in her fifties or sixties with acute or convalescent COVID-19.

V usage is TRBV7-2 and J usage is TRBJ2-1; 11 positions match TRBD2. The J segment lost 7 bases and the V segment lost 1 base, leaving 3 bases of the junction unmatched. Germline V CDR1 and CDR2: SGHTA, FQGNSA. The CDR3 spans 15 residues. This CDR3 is CASSLELAGANEQFF. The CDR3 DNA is TGTGCCAGCAGCTTAGAACTAGCGGGGGCGAATGAGCAGTTCTTC.

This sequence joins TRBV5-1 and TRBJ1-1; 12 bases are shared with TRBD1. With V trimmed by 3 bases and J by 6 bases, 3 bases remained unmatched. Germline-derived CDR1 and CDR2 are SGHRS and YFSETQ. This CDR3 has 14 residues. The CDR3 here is CASSWGQGASEAFF. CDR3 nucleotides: TGCGCCAGCAGCTGGGGACAGGGGGCCTCTGAAGCTTTCTTT.

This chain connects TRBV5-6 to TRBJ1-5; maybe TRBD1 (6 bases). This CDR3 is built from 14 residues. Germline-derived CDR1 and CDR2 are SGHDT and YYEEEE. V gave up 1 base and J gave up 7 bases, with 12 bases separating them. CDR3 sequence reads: CASSLFRGDQPQHF. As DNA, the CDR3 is TGTGCCAGCAGCTTGTTCAGGGGAGACCAGCCCCAGCATTTT.

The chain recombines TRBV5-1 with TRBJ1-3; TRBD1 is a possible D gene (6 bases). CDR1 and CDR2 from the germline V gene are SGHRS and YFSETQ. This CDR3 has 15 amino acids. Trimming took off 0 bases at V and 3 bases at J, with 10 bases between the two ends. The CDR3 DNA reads TGCGCCAGCAGCTTGGCCAACAGGGATGGAAACACCATATATTTT. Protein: CASSLANRDGNTIYF.

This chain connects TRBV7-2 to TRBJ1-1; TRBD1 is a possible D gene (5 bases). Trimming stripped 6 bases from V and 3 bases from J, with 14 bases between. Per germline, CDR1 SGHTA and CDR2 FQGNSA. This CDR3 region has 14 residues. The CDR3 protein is CASRTQGWDTEAFF. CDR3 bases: TGTGCCAGCAGGACCCAGGGATGGGACACTGAAGCTTTCTTT.

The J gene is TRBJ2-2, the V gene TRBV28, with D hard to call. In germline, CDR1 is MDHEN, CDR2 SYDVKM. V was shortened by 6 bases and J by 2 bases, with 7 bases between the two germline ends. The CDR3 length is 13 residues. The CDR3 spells CASSPLNTGELFF. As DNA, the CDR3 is TGTGCCAGCAGCCCTCTTAACACCGGGGAGCTGTTTTTT.

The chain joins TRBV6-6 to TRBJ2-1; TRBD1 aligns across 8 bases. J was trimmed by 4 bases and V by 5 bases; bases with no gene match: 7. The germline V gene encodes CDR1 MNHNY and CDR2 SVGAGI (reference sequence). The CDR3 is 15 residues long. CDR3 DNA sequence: TGTGCCAGCAGTCGCAGGGGGCAGGAATACAATGAGCAGTTCTTC. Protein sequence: CASSRRGQEYNEQFF.

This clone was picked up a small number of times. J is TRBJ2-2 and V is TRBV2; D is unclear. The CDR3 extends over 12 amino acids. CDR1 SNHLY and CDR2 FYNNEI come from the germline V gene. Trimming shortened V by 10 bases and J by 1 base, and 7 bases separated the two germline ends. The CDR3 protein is CANLENTGELFF. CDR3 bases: TGTGCCAACCTAGAGAACACCGGGGAGCTGTTTTTT.